This is a list of T cell receptor beta chains from one sample in a study of sequential checkpoint blockade in melanoma. The method was immunoSEQ multiplex PCR; TCRdb's version includes in-frame clones alone and lacks a portion of them. The table shows more than 10,000 clones, with roughly 79% occurring only once. This specimen was CD8+ T cells sorted from blood (inferred from file names), taken from a patient given nivolumab and ipilimumab in sequence. The receptors stem from a human donor with melanoma. The CDR3 runs from the conserved cysteine through the conserved F or W. The D gene is left open where the match is weak. The size field is filled for only some rows; it gives once, few, many or a size class.

TRBJ1-2	.	TRBV7-9	.	TGTGCCAGCAGACTAGCACGGAACTATGGCTACACCTTC	CASRLARNYGYTF
TRBJ1-2	TRBD1	TRBV6-5	.	TGTGCCAGCAGTTTACAGACCGGGACAGGGTACTATGGCTACACCTTC	CASSLQTGTGYYGYTF
TRBJ2-1	TRBD1	TRBV29-1	.	TGCAGCGTTGAGGGGACAGGGGACAATGGGCAGTTCTTC	CSVEGTGDNGQFF
TRBJ2-3	.	TRBV7-3	few	TGTGCCAGCAGCTTAATTATGGCAGGCACAGATACGCAGTATTTT	CASSLIMAGTDTQYF
TRBJ1-4	.	TRBV28	.	TGTGCCAGCAGTTGGGAGGCGGAAAGAGAAAAACTGTTTTTT	CASSWEAEREKLFF
TRBJ2-1	TRBD2	TRBV4-1	.	TGCGCCAGCCGCAGCTTCGGGACTAGCGGGCCGAGCTCCTACAATGAGCAGTTCTTC	CASRSFGTSGPSSYNEQFF
TRBJ1-5	.	TRBV4-3	.	TGCGCCAGCAGCCAAGAATACAGCTATAGCAATCAGCCCCAGCATTTT	CASSQEYSYSNQPQHF
TRBJ2-2	.	TRBV27	.	TGTGCCAGCAGAAGTCGGGGGAACACCGGGGAGCTGTTTTTT	CASRSRGNTGELFF
TRBJ2-3	TRBD2	TRBV25-1	.	TGTGCCAGCACTGCCCCCGGCGGGGGGAACACAGATACGCAGTATTTT	CASTAPGGGNTDTQYF
TRBJ1-2	.	TRBV7-9	.	TGTGCCAGCAGCTTAGTCGGGGGTAACTATGGCTACACCTTC	CASSLVGGNYGYTF
TRBJ1-2	.	TRBV30	.	TGTGCCGGAAGGACAGAGAAGGGCTACACCTTC	CAGRTEKGYTF
TRBJ2-7	TRBD1	TRBV28	.	TGTGCCAGTCGGGACAGTTCCTCGGGGGAGCAGTACTTC	CASRDSSSGEQYF
TRBJ1-1	TRBD1	TRBV6-1	once	TGTGCCAGCAGTTTCCTGACAGGGATGAACACTGAAGCTTTCTTT	CASSFLTGMNTEAFF
TRBJ1-2	.	TRBV6-5	.	TGTGCCAGCAGTTACTCCGGGACAAACTATGGCTACACCTTC	CASSYSGTNYGYTF
TRBJ2-7	.	TRBV12-1	.	TGTGCCAGCACCTACTTGTGGAGGTCAACCTACGAGCAGTACTTC	CASTYLWRSTYEQYF
TRBJ2-1	.	TRBV9	.	TGTGCCAGCAGCGAGGGGAACTCCTACAATGAGCAGTTCTTC	CASSEGNSYNEQFF
TRBJ2-7	TRBD2	TRBV5-4	.	TGTGCCAGCAGCTTCCAGCGGGAGGACCGCTACGAGCAGTACTTC	CASSFQREDRYEQYF
TRBJ1-2	TRBD1	TRBV7-9	.	TGTGCCAGCAGCTCGGGGGACAGGACATACACCTTC	CASSSGDRTYTF
TRBJ2-3	TRBD2	TRBV5-4	few	TGTGCCAGCCTCCAGCTAGGACTAGCGGGTTTCACAGATACGCAGTATTTT	CASLQLGLAGFTDTQYF
TRBJ2-7	.	TRBV28	.	TGTGCCAGCAGTTTAGCCGGGACTGCCTACGAGCAGTACTTC	CASSLAGTAYEQYF
TRBJ2-1	.	TRBV7-9	.	TGTGCCAGCAGCTTAGCGGTCGGAGGCCCCGCTAATGAGCAGTTCTTC	CASSLAVGGPANEQFF
TRBJ2-1	TRBD1	TRBV19	.	TGTGCCAGTAGCCCTGACAGGGGCGACAATGAGCAGTTCTTC	CASSPDRGDNEQFF
TRBJ2-7	TRBD2	TRBV14	once	TGTGCCAGCAGCCAAGGACTAGCGGGAGGTTCCTACGAGCAGTACTTC	CASSQGLAGGSYEQYF
TRBJ1-2	.	TRBV6-5	.	TGTGCCAGCAGCTCTACCAGGACAGCATGCTTC	CASSSTRTACF
TRBJ1-5	TRBD1	TRBV7-8	.	TGTGCCAGCAGCTGGCACCGGGACAGGGGTCAGCCCCAGCATTTT	CASSWHRDRGQPQHF
TRBJ2-1	TRBD2	TRBV18	.	TGTGCCAGCTCACCGACTAGCGGGGGGCCCTGCAATGAGCAGTTCTTC	CASSPTSGGPCNEQFF
TRBJ1-6	.	TRBV11-1	.	TGTGCCAGCAGCTTCAGGGGCAATAATTCACCCCTCCACTTT	CASSFRGNNSPLHF
TRBJ2-5	TRBD1	TRBV28	.	TGTGCCAGCAGTCCCTACAGGGGGCCCGAGACCCAGTACTTC	CASSPYRGPETQYF
TRBJ2-7	TRBD1	TRBV9	.	TGTGCCAGCAGCGTAGGTGAGGGGGCCGCCTACGAGCAGTACTTC	CASSVGEGAAYEQYF
TRBJ2-6	.	TRBV4-1	.	TGCGCCAGCAGCCAAGATAGGGGGACTGGGGCCAACGTCCTGACTTTC	CASSQDRGTGANVLTF
TRBJ1-1	.	TRBV9	.	TGTGCCAGCAGCGTAGGGGGGGGGTTGAGGCACACTGAAGCTTTCTTT	CASSVGGGLRHTEAFF
TRBJ2-5	.	TRBV4-1	.	TGCGCCAGCAGCCAAGGGCACGCGAGCGCCCTCCAAGAGACCCAGTACTTC	CASSQGHASALQETQYF
TRBJ2-6	TRBD2	TRBV9	.	TGTGCCAGCAGCTCTCCCCTCTCGGGGGGGCCGGGGGCCAACGTCCTGACTTTC	CASSSPLSGGPGANVLTF
TRBJ1-6	TRBD1	TRBV7-8	.	TGTGCCAGCAGCTCAACCGACAGGGGGCTGGAATCACCCCTCCACTTT	CASSSTDRGLESPLHF
TRBJ1-1	.	TRBV10-3	.	TGTGCCATCAGGATACAGGGAAAGAACACTGAAGCTTTCTTT	CAIRIQGKNTEAFF